Below, 27 T cell receptor beta chains from the same sample are listed, as sequenced in a study of T-cell reconstitution after alpha-beta-depleted transplantation in children (dated by TCRdb to the mid-2010s). Libraries were prepared through PCR. Sequencing relied on an Illumina HiSeq 2500. To normalize quantification of the TCRbeta repertoire, the TCR libraries were built with molecular barcoding that relied on unique molecular identifiers. The public reads were quality trimmed at Q25 with fastp and then assembled into clones with MiXCR by TCRdb, keeping productive beta chains. When rows share a CDR3 protein, they turn into one entry using the most common DNA and genes. The sample table records just over 950,000 distinct CDR3 sequences; about 29% of these occur just once. The ten largest clones represent roughly 28% of the sample. This sample's treatment or condition label indicates: allogeneic hematopoietic cell transplantation with graft depleted of TCRalphabeta T cells and CD19 B cells.

The sample consisted of PBMCs, mostly from graft donor cells, taken 360 days after TCRalphabeta/CD19-depleted stem cell transplant. The receptors here all came from a boy under two years old who had a stem cell transplant for SCID, so the T cells may come from the graft donor.

The rearrangement joins TRBV9 to TRBJ2-5; D not certain. The CDR3 spans 13 residues. V was clipped by 0 bases and J by 2 bases, with 5 bases between them. Per germline, CDR1 SGDLS and CDR2 YYNGEE. CDR3 nucleotides: TGTGCCAGCAGCGTAGTCCCGCAAGAGACCCAGTACTTC. This gives the protein CASSVVPQETQYF. Combining the CDR3 with reference TRBV9 and TRBJ2-5 gives the whole variable domain DSGVTQTPKHLITATGQRVTLRCSPRSGDLSVYWYQQSLDQGLQFLIQYYNGEERAKGNILERFSAQQFPDLHSELNLSSLELGDSALYFCASSVVPQETQYFGPGTRLLVL.

The chain carries TRBV19 and TRBJ1-1; D unclear. Germline CDR1 and CDR2: LNHDA and SQIVND (reference sequence). This CDR3 has 13 amino acids. The V gene lost 2 bases and the J gene lost 0 bases, with 4 bases spanning the gap. DNA of the CDR3: TGTGCCAGTAGTATATCAGTGAACACTGAAGCTTTCTTT. Its translation is CASSISVNTEAFF.

J is TRBJ2-7 and V is TRBV12-3 or TRBV12-4; no reliable D call. The CDR3 is 12 residues long. V lost 5 bases and J lost 6, with 11 bases in between. CDR3 amino acids: CASSPSFSEQYF. CDR3 coding DNA: TGTGCCAGCAGTCCATCATTTAGCGAGCAGTACTTC.

This clonotype was seen a few times. The J gene is TRBJ1-2, the V gene TRBV21-1. TRBV21-1 has pseudogene status. There are 18 residues in the CDR3. Here the CDR3 reads CASSKEGPIRDVDYGYTF. The DNA for the CDR3 is TGTGCCAGCAGCAAAGAGGGGCCTATCAGGGATGTCGACTATGGCTACACCTTC.

V and J are TRBV2 and TRBJ1-2; D unresolved. Per the germline V gene, CDR1 is SNHLY and CDR2 is FYNNEI. Trimming removed 6 bases from V and 7 bases from J, with 18 bases in between. This CDR3 has 14 amino acids. The CDR3 coding sequence is TGTGCCAGCAGGGGCGACCAAAAAGGTGGTGGCTACACCTTC. It translates to CASRGDQKGGGYTF.

The rearrangement links TRBV20-1 to TRBJ1-1; no clear D gene. V lost 3 bases and J 4 bases, leaving 18 bases between the germline ends. Per germline, CDR1 DFQATT and CDR2 SNEGSKA (reference sequence). The length of the CDR3 is 15 residues. This chain's CDR3 is CSASGDFGGSTEAFF. The CDR3 nucleotides are TGCAGTGCTAGCGGCGACTTTGGAGGTTCCACTGAAGCTTTCTTT.

The chain links TRBV4-2 to TRBJ2-5; D may be TRBD2 (5 bases). Looked up from germline, CDR1 is LGHNA and CDR2 is YNFKEQ. There are 18 residues in the CDR3. The germline V and J ends were trimmed by 1 base and 5 bases, with 23 bases remaining between them. In DNA, the CDR3 is TGTGCCAGCAGCCAAGGGCGAAATTACGGGATCGTGGGGGAGACCCAGTACTTC. This sequence encodes CASSQGRNYGIVGETQYF.

V usage is TRBV5-1 and J usage is TRBJ2-7, with D perhaps being TRBD1 or TRBD2 (5 bases each). The CDR3 covers 14 residues. The germline V and J ends were trimmed by 4 bases and 2 bases, with 13 bases remaining between them. CDR1 and CDR2 from the germline V gene are SGHRS and YFSETQ. In nucleotides, the CDR3 is TGCGCCAGCAGCCCCGCCGGGGCCGCCTACGAGCAGTACTTC. This sequence encodes CASSPAGAAYEQYF.

This clonotype was detected a few times. The V and J genes are TRBV5-1 and TRBJ1-4; 8 positions agree with TRBD1. The CDR3 extends over 13 amino acids. Trimming took 9 bases from V and 2 from J; bases not matched to a gene: 3. Germline CDR1 reads SGHRS; CDR2 reads YFSETQ. As DNA, the CDR3 is TGCGCCACACGGACAGGGACTAATGAAAAACTGTTTTTT. This codes for CATRTGTNEKLFF. Combining the CDR3 with reference TRBV5-1 and TRBJ1-4 gives the whole variable domain KAGVTQTPRYLIKTRGQQVTLSCSPISGHRSVSWYQQTPGQGLQFLFEYFSETQRNKGNFPGRFSGRQFSNSRSEMNVSTLELGDSALYLCATRTGTNEKLFFGSGTQLSVL.

There are a few counts of this clonotype. The chain employs TRBV29-1 and TRBJ1-1, with D unclear. This CDR3 region has 13 residues. The V end lost 3 bases, the J end lost 4 bases, and 12 bases lay between the germline ends. Per the germline V gene, CDR1 is SQVTM and CDR2 is ANQGSEA. In nucleotides, the CDR3 is TGCAGCGTTGAGCGCCCCCAAAGCACTGAAGCTTTCTTT. Its protein is CSVERPQSTEAFF.

The rearrangement uses TRBV21-1 and TRBJ2-5. TRBV21-1 is a pseudogene segment. CDR3 length: 12 amino acids. The CDR3, as DNA: TGTGCCAGCAGCAAAGTTAGGAAGACCCAGTACTTC. Residues: CASSKVRKTQYF.

V and J are TRBV7-2 and TRBJ2-7; D remains ambiguous. The germline V and J ends were trimmed by 1 base and 0 bases, with 13 bases remaining between them. The CDR3 has 16 amino acids. Looked up from germline, CDR1 is SGHTA and CDR2 is FQGNSA. The CDR3 reads CASSLEVASISYEQYF. The CDR3 DNA follows: TGTGCCAGCAGCTTAGAGGTTGCCAGTATCTCCTACGAGCAGTACTTC.

The chain carries TRBV2 and TRBJ2-1; the match to TRBD1 covers 7 bases. CDR3 length: 15 residues. Germline V lookup: CDR1 SNHLY, CDR2 FYNNEI. The J segment lost 5 bases and the V segment lost 4 bases, leaving 8 bases of the junction unmatched. In DNA, the CDR3 is TGTGCCAGCAGTGCGCTTACAGGGGCCCACAATGAGCAGTTCTTC. This translates into CASSALTGAHNEQFF.

The rearrangement joins TRBV10-3 to TRBJ1-1; D is unclear. The V and J ends lost 5 bases and 0 bases respectively, with 7 bases between them. CDR3 size: 13 residues. Per germline, CDR1 ENHRY and CDR2 SYGVKD. DNA for the CDR3: TGTGCCATCAGTCTTAAAATGAACACTGAAGCTTTCTTT. This sequence encodes CAISLKMNTEAFF.

This rearrangement joins TRBV20-1 to TRBJ2-3, with 8 bases that match TRBD2. The germline V gene encodes CDR1 DFQATT and CDR2 SNEGSKA (reference sequence). This CDR3 spans 15 amino acids. V dropped 3 bases and J dropped 6; count of bases not matched to a gene: 11. In DNA form, the CDR3 reads TGCAGTGCTAGGGCCCCACTAGCGGAGGGTGATACGCAGTATTTT. As protein: CSARAPLAEGDTQYF.

The rearrangement joins TRBV28 to TRBJ1-1; no clear D gene. V lost 6 bases to trimming and J lost 5 bases, with 13 bases between them. This CDR3 is 13 amino acids long. Germline V lookup: CDR1 MDHEN, CDR2 SYDVKM. The DNA for the CDR3 is TGTGCCAGCAGATTACGCGGAGTTACTGAAGCTTTCTTT. This translates into CASRLRGVTEAFF.

This chain links TRBV28 with TRBJ2-5, with D possibly being TRBD1 or TRBD2 (5 bases each). Trimming took off 5 bases at V and 2 bases at J, with 12 bases between the two ends. Germline CDR1 reads MDHEN; CDR2 reads SYDVKM. The CDR3 loop spans 14 amino acids. The CDR3 DNA is TGTGCCAGCAGTCCGATGGGGGAACAAGAGACCCAGTACTTC. As protein: CASSPMGEQETQYF.

This clonotype showed up many times. This chain joins TRBV7-2 and TRBJ2-2; D is ambiguous. From germline, CDR1 is SGHTA and CDR2 FQGNSA. The CDR3 has 15 amino acids. Trimming took 4 bases from V and 0 from J, leaving 9 bases between them. Here the CDR3 reads CASSYWTANTGELFF. CDR3 DNA: TGTGCCAGCAGCTACTGGACGGCGAACACCGGGGAGCTGTTTTTT. The entire variable domain, with the rest obtained from reference TRBV7-2 and TRBJ2-2, is as follows: GAGVSQSPSNKVTEKGKDVELRCDPISGHTALYWYRQSLGQGLEFLIYFQGNSAPDKSGLPSDRFSAERTGGSVSTLTIQRTQQEDSAVYLCASSYWTANTGELFFGEGSRLTVL.

This clonotype showed up just a few times. This chain uses TRBV4-3 with TRBJ2-3, with D uncertain. V lost 3 bases to trimming and J lost 4 bases, with 11 bases between them. This CDR3 has 14 residues. Per the germline V gene, CDR1 is LGHNA and CDR2 is YSLEER. Here the CDR3 reads CASSQGNRADTQYF. The CDR3 DNA sequence: TGCGCCAGCAGCCAGGGGAACCGCGCAGATACGCAGTATTTT.

The V gene is TRBV10-3, the J gene TRBJ2-7, with a weak D call TRBD2 (6 bases). Germline-derived CDR1 and CDR2 are ENHRY and SYGVKD. Trimming shortened V by 8 bases and J by 2 bases, and 13 bases separated the two germline ends. The CDR3 is 13 residues long. The CDR3 DNA sequence: TGTGCCATCTCCCAGCGGGCCACCTACGAGCAGTACTTC. Translation: CAISQRATYEQYF.

The V and J genes are TRBV20-1 and TRBJ2-7, with 7 bases lining up with TRBD1. The J segment lost 6 bases and the V segment lost 1 base, leaving 3 bases of the junction unmatched. CDR1 is DFQATT, CDR2 SNEGSKA, per germline (reference sequence). The CDR3 totals 12 residues. The CDR3 nucleotides read TGCAGTGCTAGAGCCCACAGGGGCGAGCAGTACTTC. Translating it yields CSARAHRGEQYF.

The chain recombines TRBV4-1 with TRBJ1-2, with a possible D match to TRBD1 (5 bases). Germline V gene sequence: CDR1 MGHRA, CDR2 YSYEKL. Trimming removed 1 base from V and 6 bases from J, with 18 bases in between. The CDR3 length is 16 residues. The CDR3: CASSQAPQGPANGYTF. CDR3 sequence (DNA): TGCGCCAGCAGCCAAGCGCCGCAGGGTCCTGCAAATGGCTACACCTTC.

A few counts support this clonotype. The gene calls are TRBV5-1 and TRBJ2-7; weak D call: TRBD2 (5 bases). The CDR3 is 13 residues long. Germline CDR1 and CDR2: SGHRS and YFSETQ. V lost 2 bases to trimming and J lost 4 bases, with 10 bases between them. CDR3 sequence reads: CASSLISGYEQYF. CDR3 DNA sequence: TGCGCCAGCAGCTTAATTTCGGGGTACGAGCAGTACTTC. Drawing the rest from reference TRBV5-1 and TRBJ2-7, the complete variable domain is KAGVTQTPRYLIKTRGQQVTLSCSPISGHRSVSWYQQTPGQGLQFLFEYFSETQRNKGNFPGRFSGRQFSNSRSEMNVSTLELGDSALYLCASSLISGYEQYFGPGTRLTVT.

The chain combines TRBV6-1 with TRBJ1-2, with D tentatively TRBD1 (5 bases). V was pared by 4 bases and J by 6 bases, with 18 bases between. CDR1 MNHNS and CDR2 SASEGT come from the germline V gene. CDR3 length equals 15 residues. DNA for the CDR3: TGTGCCAGCAGTGGGGGGGGGATGATAGTTGATGGCTACACCTTC. As protein: CASSGGGMIVDGYTF.

The chain links TRBV5-1 to TRBJ2-1; unclear D gene. The germline V and J ends were trimmed by 4 bases and 2 bases, with 13 bases remaining between them. Germline assignment: CDR1 SGHRS and CDR2 YFSETQ. The CDR3 sequence is 15 residues long. The CDR3 loop reads CASSTDGSPYNEQFF. CDR3 DNA sequence: TGCGCCAGCAGCACGGATGGGTCTCCCTACAATGAGCAGTTCTTC.

This clonotype was seen a handful of times. The chain links TRBV11-2 to TRBJ2-2, with D possibly TRBD1 on 5 matching bases. Trimming left V 1 base short and J 3 bases short, with 12 bases between. The CDR3 length is 16 residues. CDR1 SGHAT and CDR2 FQNNGV come from the germline V gene. CDR3 sequence: CASSLGRQGDTGELFF. The DNA for the CDR3 is TGTGCCAGCAGCTTAGGGCGGCAGGGTGACACCGGGGAGCTGTTTTTT.

This clonotype was counted a few times. The chain links TRBV18 to TRBJ1-1; a weak D match, TRBD1 (6 bases). Germline-derived CDR1 and CDR2 are KGHSH and LQKENI. The CDR3 is 14 residues long. V dropped 3 bases and J dropped 1 base, with 9 bases sitting between them. The CDR3 nucleotides are TGTGCCAGCTCACCGGGGGCGGGGAACACTGAAGCTTTCTTT. It encodes CASSPGAGNTEAFF.